These T cell receptor beta chains were read from a single sample in a study of blood T cells in healthy people across ages. In TCRdb, the 5' RACE reads were re-called with MiXCR into one record per CDR3 protein. Altogether around 940,000 distinct CDR3 sequences are present, approximately 50% being singletons, with the ten largest covering about a fifth. The sequenced material came from blood. These receptors originate from a woman aged 55-69 years in good health. Each CDR3 is given with its conserved first and last residue. D genes are given only for firm matches. Clone sizes are given selectively: once, few, many, or a class where the clone is expanded.

>NA|TRBJ2-7|few|TRBV7-9
CASSSFSGETYEQYF
TGTGCCAGCAGTTCCTTCTCTGGGGAAACCTACGAGCAGTACTTC
>TRBD1|TRBJ2-4|NA|TRBV14
CASSLGTGRTGIQYF
TGTGCCAGCAGCCTTGGGACAGGGAGAACGGGCATTCAGTACTTC
>NA|TRBJ2-5|few|TRBV12-3/TRBV12-4
CASSLVGGSAETQYF
TGTGCCAGCAGTTTAGTTGGGGGGTCGGCGGAGACCCAGTACTTC
>NA|TRBJ1-5|many|TRBV20-1
CSASVGAFQPQHF
TGCAGTGCTAGTGTAGGGGCATTTCAGCCCCAGCATTTT
>TRBD2|TRBJ2-5|NA|TRBV20-1
CSALTVSGGMETQYF
TGCAGTGCTCTTACCGTAAGCGGGGGGATGGAGACCCAGTACTTC
>NA|TRBJ2-4|NA|TRBV28
CASRTAKAPGEQYF
TGTGCCAGCAGGACGGCGAAAGCGCCGGGGGAGCAGTACTTC
>TRBD1|TRBJ1-5|NA|TRBV28
CAGRSQGAYSQPQHF
TGTGCCGGCAGATCACAGGGGGCATATAGTCAGCCCCAGCATTTT
>TRBD2|TRBJ2-1|NA|TRBV29-1
CSGSLRGEKQFF
TGCAGCGGCTCCTTACGGGGGGAAAAGCAGTTCTTC
>TRBD1|TRBJ1-2|once|TRBV15
CATSRVLGTGTTLGDYGYTF
TGTGCCACCAGCAGAGTTCTGGGGACAGGGACCACCTTGGGGGACTATGGCTACACCTTC
>NA|TRBJ2-6|NA|TRBV12-3/TRBV12-4
CASSYDSGANVLTF
TGTGCCAGCTCTTACGACTCTGGGGCCAACGTCCTGACTTTC
>NA|TRBJ1-1|few|TRBV2
CASSLRGGEAFF
TGTGCCAGCAGTTTACGGGGGGGTGAAGCTTTCTTT
>TRBD2|TRBJ2-7|NA|TRBV28
CASTPSRLGLAGNNEQYF
TGTGCCAGCACCCCATCGAGATTGGGACTAGCGGGAAACAACGAGCAGTACTTC
>NA|TRBJ1-2|NA|TRBV28
CASRKQNYGYTF
TGTGCCAGCAGAAAACAGAACTATGGCTACACCTTC
>NA|TRBJ2-1|NA|TRBV5-1
CASSTASSYNEQFF
TGCGCCAGCAGCACCGCCAGCTCCTACAATGAGCAGTTCTTC
>NA|TRBJ1-4|NA|TRBV7-8
CASSPGPDSWTPHEKLFF
TGTGCCAGCAGCCCCGGGCCAGACTCTTGGACCCCTCATGAAAAACTGTTTTTT
>TRBD1|TRBJ2-3|NA|TRBV11-1
CASSSTDRGGTDTQYF
TGTGCCAGCAGCTCGACCGACAGGGGGGGCACAGATACGCAGTATTTT
>TRBD2|TRBJ2-3|NA|TRBV27
CASSPTSVATQYF
TGTGCCAGCAGCCCAACTAGCGTGGCTACGCAGTATTTT
>NA|TRBJ1-2|few|TRBV12-3/TRBV12-4
CASTPGVAVYGYTF
TGTGCCAGCACCCCTGGGGTGGCAGTCTATGGCTACACCTTC
>TRBD1|TRBJ1-2|few|TRBV28
CASTLGAGRGLANYGYTF
TGTGCCAGCACCCTCGGAGCCGGCAGGGGGCTAGCTAACTATGGCTACACCTTC
>NA|TRBJ2-7|NA|TRBV5-4
CASSRTLGLYYEQYF
TGTGCCAGCAGCCGTACCCTGGGGCTATACTACGAGCAGTACTTC
>NA|TRBJ2-7|NA|TRBV7-9
CASSFRELNYEQYF
TGTGCCAGCAGCTTCCGGGAGCTCAACTACGAGCAGTACTTC
>TRBD2|TRBJ2-4|NA|TRBV7-2
CASSSGLAGGIQYF
TGTGCCAGCAGCTCTGGACTAGCGGGAGGGATACAGTACTTC
>TRBD2|TRBJ2-7|few|TRBV7-2
CASSSRTSTGYEQYF
TGTGCCAGCAGCTCCCGGACTAGTACGGGATACGAGCAGTACTTC
>NA|TRBJ2-2|NA|TRBV10-3
CAISELTGQDTGELFF
TGTGCCATCAGTGAGTTAACAGGGCAGGATACCGGGGAGCTGTTTTTT
>NA|TRBJ2-6|NA|TRBV27
CASSLRPSSSGANVLTF
TGTGCCAGCAGTTTAAGACCCTCAAGCTCTGGGGCCAACGTCCTGACTTTC
>TRBD2|TRBJ2-5|few|TRBV20-1
CSARVASGPQETQYF
TGCAGTGCTAGAGTCGCTAGCGGGCCACAAGAGACCCAGTACTTC
>NA|TRBJ2-5|NA|TRBV29-1
CSGITETQYF
TGCAGCGGGATAACAGAGACCCAGTACTTC
>TRBD2|TRBJ2-7|NA|TRBV5-1
CASTPGTSGRNRYEQYF
TGCGCCAGCACCCCTGGGACTAGCGGGAGGAATAGGTACGAGCAGTACTTC
>NA|TRBJ1-2|NA|TRBV7-9
CASNRIRWWGYTF
TGTGCCAGCAACCGAATACGATGGTGGGGCTACACCTTC
>NA|TRBJ2-6|many|TRBV5-1
CASSLFSSIGANVLTF
TGCGCCAGCAGCTTGTTCAGCTCCATTGGGGCCAACGTCCTGACTTTC
>TRBD2|TRBJ2-2|NA|TRBV11-3
CASSFPTSGPNTGELFF
TGTGCCAGCAGCTTTCCGACTAGCGGGCCGAACACCGGGGAGCTGTTTTTT
>TRBD2|TRBJ2-7|NA|TRBV28
CASSSAGGGGEQYF
TGTGCCAGCAGTTCCGCCGGCGGGGGTGGCGAGCAGTACTTC
>TRBD2|TRBJ2-5|NA|TRBV5-1
CASSFSRRRSSGPDQETQYF
TGCGCCAGCAGCTTTTCCCGTCGTCGGTCTAGCGGACCGGACCAAGAGACCCAGTACTTC
>TRBD2|TRBJ2-5|NA|TRBV3-1
CASRPSGSTRETQYF
TGTGCCAGCAGACCTAGCGGGAGTACCCGAGAGACCCAGTACTTC
>NA|TRBJ1-5|NA|TRBV5-4
CASSTDQGSRGNQPQHF
TGTGCCAGCAGCACAGATCAGGGGAGTAGGGGCAATCAGCCCCAGCATTTT
>TRBD1|TRBJ2-3|NA|TRBV10-1
CASSAGTDNTDTQYF
TGCGCCAGCAGCGCCGGGACAGACAACACAGATACGCAGTATTTT
>TRBD1|TRBJ1-2|few|TRBV27
CASRHTGGPGYTF
TGTGCCAGCAGACACACAGGGGGCCCTGGCTACACCTTC
>NA|TRBJ2-5|few|TRBV29-1
CSVARLRTETQYF
TGCAGCGTCGCCCGTCTACGAACGGAGACCCAGTACTTC
>NA|TRBJ2-1|NA|TRBV6-2/TRBV6-3
CASRRGTGASGSSYNEQFF
TGTGCCAGCAGGCGCGGGACAGGGGCTAGCGGGAGCTCCTACAATGAGCAGTTCTTC
>TRBD2|TRBJ2-5|few|TRBV7-9
CASSFGSGRSETQYF
TGTGCCAGCAGCTTTGGGAGCGGGAGATCGGAGACCCAGTACTTC
>TRBD1|TRBJ2-6|NA|TRBV28
CASSLAGDSTFAGANVLTF
TGTGCCAGCAGTTTAGCCGGGGACAGTACCTTCGCTGGGGCCAACGTCCTGACTTTC
>NA|TRBJ1-1|NA|TRBV29-1
CSVGQMNTEAFF
TGCAGCGTTGGGCAGATGAACACTGAAGCTTTCTTT
>NA|TRBJ1-2|NA|TRBV28
CASSFDSSFSGYTF
TGTGCCAGCAGTTTCGACTCGTCTTTTTCTGGCTACACCTTC
>NA|TRBJ2-7|few|TRBV20-1
CSAKSGPYEQYF
TGCAGTGCTAAGTCGGGGCCCTACGAGCAGTACTTC
>TRBD2|TRBJ2-3|few|TRBV29-1
CSVGAGGPPDTQYF
TGCAGCGTTGGCGCGGGAGGGCCTCCAGATACGCAGTATTTT